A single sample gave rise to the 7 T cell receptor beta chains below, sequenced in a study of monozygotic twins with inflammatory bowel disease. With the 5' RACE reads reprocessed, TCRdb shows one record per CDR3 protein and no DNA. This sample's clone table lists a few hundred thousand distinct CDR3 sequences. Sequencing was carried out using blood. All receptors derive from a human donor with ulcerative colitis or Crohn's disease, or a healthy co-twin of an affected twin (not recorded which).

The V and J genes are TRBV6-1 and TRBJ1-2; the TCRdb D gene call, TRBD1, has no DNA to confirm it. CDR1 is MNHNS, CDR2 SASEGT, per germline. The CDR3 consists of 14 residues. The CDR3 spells CASNIGGLRDGYTF.

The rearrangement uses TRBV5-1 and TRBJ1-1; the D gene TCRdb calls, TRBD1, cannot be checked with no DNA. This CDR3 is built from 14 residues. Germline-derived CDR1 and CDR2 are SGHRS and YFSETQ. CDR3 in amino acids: CASSRKTVNTEAFF.

The CDR3: CASSLSSNYGYTF. This rearrangement joins TRBV5-6 to TRBJ1-2. Germline values: CDR1 SGHDT, CDR2 YYEEEE. This CDR3 comprises 13 residues. Based on the CDR3 plus reference TRBV5-6 and TRBJ1-2, the full variable domain is DAGVTQSPTHLIKTRGQQVTLRCSPKSGHDTVSWYQQALGQGPQFIFQYYEEEERQRGNFPDRFSGHQFPNYSSELNVNALLLGDSALYLCASSLSSNYGYTFGSGTRLTVV.

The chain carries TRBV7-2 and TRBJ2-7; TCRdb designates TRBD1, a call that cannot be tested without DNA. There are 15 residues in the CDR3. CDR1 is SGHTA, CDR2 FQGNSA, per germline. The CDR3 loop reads CASSSIVEGVGEQYF.

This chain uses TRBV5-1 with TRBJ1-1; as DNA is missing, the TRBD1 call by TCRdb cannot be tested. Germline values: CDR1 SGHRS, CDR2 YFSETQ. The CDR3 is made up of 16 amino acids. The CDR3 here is CASSSGQGVMNTEAFF.

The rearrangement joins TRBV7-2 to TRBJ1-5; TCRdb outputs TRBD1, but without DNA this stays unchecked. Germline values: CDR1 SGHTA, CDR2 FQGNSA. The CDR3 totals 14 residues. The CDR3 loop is CASSLENRDQPQHF.

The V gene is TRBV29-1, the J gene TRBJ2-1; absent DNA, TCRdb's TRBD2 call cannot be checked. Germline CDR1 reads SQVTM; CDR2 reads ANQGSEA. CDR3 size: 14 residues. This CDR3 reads CSVEKASGRAEQFF.